One and the same sample provided the 4 T cell receptor beta chains below, sequenced in a study of regulatory dendritic cells for organ transplantation. The antigens for these receptors are not known. Sorted subsets were CFSE-labeled and cultured roughly five days with allogeneic dendritic cells. Assay used: immunoSEQ multiplex PCR; TCRdb lists only in-frame clones, some missing. This repertoire shows approximately 22,000 clones, approximately 85% found once; its top ten account for just under 0.7%. Material: naive CD4+ T cells from blood cultured with regulatory dendritic cells. Specified subset: CD45RA+ naive T cells. These receptors came from a human donor in good health.

The chain is built from TRBV12-5 and TRBJ1-3; D is perhaps TRBD1 (5 bases). Trimming pared 0 bases from V and 6 bases from J, leaving 15 bases between. From germline, CDR1 is LGHNT and CDR2 FRNRAP. The CDR3 runs 16 residues. The CDR3 loop is CASGLVLLGHVNTIYF. The CDR3 DNA follows: TGTGCTAGTGGTTTGGTACTTTTGGGGCACGTAAACACCATATATTTT.

In its sample, this clone was seen once. V gene TRBV5-4 combines with J gene TRBJ2-3, with 10 bases that match TRBD2. The CDR3 runs 16 residues. Germline V gives CDR1 SGHNT, CDR2 YYREEE (reference sequence). J gave up 4 bases and V 4 bases, and 9 bases lay outside the gene matches. CDR3 region: CASSLSAGGRADTQYF. The CDR3 DNA is TGTGCCAGCAGCCTGTCAGCGGGGGGGAGGGCAGATACGCAGTATTTT.

The chain is built from TRBV18 and TRBJ2-7; D is ambiguous. In germline, CDR1 is KGHSH, CDR2 LQKENI. Trimming removed 6 bases from V and 5 bases from J, with 11 bases in between. This CDR3 is 12 amino acids long. The CDR3 bases are TGTGCCAGCTCCCCTGAGATAGACGAGCAGTACTTC. Translating it yields CASSPEIDEQYF. Looking up the rest from reference TRBV18 and TRBJ2-7 gives the full variable domain: NAGVMQNPRHLVRRRGQEARLRCSPMKGHSHVYWYRQLPEEGLKFMVYLQKENIIDESGMPKERFSAEFPKEGPSILRIQQVVRGDSAAYFCASSPEIDEQYFGPGTRLTVT.

The gene calls are TRBV27 and TRBJ2-1, with D possibly TRBD1 on 6 matching bases. Trimming pared 3 bases from V and 10 bases from J, leaving 16 bases between. The germline V gene has CDR1 MNHEY and CDR2 SMNVEV (reference sequence). CDR3 size: 14 residues. The CDR3 region is CASSFGTNVREQFF. The CDR3 DNA reads TGTGCCAGCAGTTTCGGGACAAACGTCCGGGAGCAGTTCTTC.